This TCR beta chain was documented in a study of cytomegalovirus exposure and HLA in healthy donors. The study, taken as a whole, reports: Associated with HLA alleles at 0.05 false discovery rate in a later analysis were 15,000 to 20,000 TCR beta sequences. TCR beta V- and J-gene trimming was later associated with a missense DCLRE1C variant. Exclusion applied to some V segments, including TRBV6-2 and TRBV6-3, as they were indistinguishable. Among the CMV-associated chains, a few were confirmed in vitro as specific for CMV antigens.

The PCR ran on 60 Vbeta and 13 Jbeta primers. Clones were sequenced by immunoSEQ multiplex PCR, and TCRdb holds only the in-frame ones, with some missing. The sample lists under 200,000 clones, 79% seen once, with 2.1% in the top ten. Concerning this clone itself: The target antigen is unknown.

From germline, CDR1 is SGHAT and CDR2 FQNNGV. The CDR3 extends over 14 amino acids. Between the trimmed V and J ends, which lost 2 bases and 7 bases, there was a span of 13 bases. J is TRBJ2-3 and V is TRBV11-2; D ambiguous. This receptor was identified in a man aged 35 to 55 in good health and CMV-seronegative. Material for sequencing was PBMCs. The CDR3 region has the DNA TGTGCCAGCAGCTTACCCCAAACGGGTTATACGCAGTATTTT. Translating it yields CASSLPQTGYTQYF.